The 11 T cell receptor beta chains reported below all come from one sample, sequenced in a study of T cells in Graves' hyperthyroidism and ophthalmopathy. Using RNA transcripts as the source, TCR beta CDR3 regions were amplified. A first-round RT-PCR of the TCR CDR3 used the HTBI primer set. Each CDR3 protein is one row after TCRdb ran MiXCR on the multiplex PCR reads. The repertoire includes fewer than 600,000 distinct CDR3 sequences, 13% to 15% of them detected once, and approximately 15% sits in the top ten. Sequencing was performed on blood. Receptors originate from a woman between 35 and 50 years old with Graves' hyperthyroidism.

This clonotype appeared once. The DNA for the CDR3 is TGTGCCAGCAGCCAAGATTCAGGGACGGAAGGAAACACCATATATTTT. Protein sequence: CASSQDSGTEGNTIYF. The rearrangement links TRBV4-2 to TRBJ1-3; D possibly corresponds to TRBD1 (5 bases). CDR3 length: 16 amino acids. Trimming left V 0 bases short and J 4 bases short, with 13 bases between. Germline-derived CDR1 and CDR2 are LGHNA and YNFKEQ.

This clonotype was recorded many times. One end of the junction varies from germline; a read error may be responsible. CDR3 nucleotide sequence: TGTGCCAGCTCACCACAGTCTACTAGCGGGTACAACGAGCAGTTCTTC. This sequence encodes CASSPQSTSGYNEQFF. This chain uses TRBV18 with TRBJ2-1; 9 nucleotides match TRBD2. The CDR3 is 16 residues long. Germline CDR1 is KGHSH and CDR2 is LQKENI.

A few counts support this clonotype. The CDR3 loop reads CATSVASTQASTDTQYF. The CDR3 region has the DNA TGTGCCACCAGTGTCGCTTCGACCCAGGCCAGCACAGATACGCAGTATTTT. The J gene is TRBJ2-3, the V gene TRBV24-1; D remains ambiguous. The CDR3 totals 17 residues. CDR1 and CDR2 from the germline V gene are KGHDR and SFDVKD. V lost 5 bases to trimming and J lost 0 bases, with 17 bases between them.

The genes are TRBV5-1 and TRBJ1-4; 9 nucleotides match TRBD1. The germline CDR1 and CDR2 sequences are SGHRS and YFSETQ. The J segment lost 5 bases and the V segment lost 5 bases, leaving 7 bases of the junction unmatched. The CDR3 runs 15 residues. The CDR3 coding sequence is TGCGCCAGCAGGAATAACGGACAGGGGAATGAAAAACTGTTTTTT. It yields the protein CASRNNGQGNEKLFF.

This clonotype was observed at least ten times. The chain uses TRBV7-2 and TRBJ1-2; D unresolved. The CDR3 is 13 residues long. Germline-derived CDR1 and CDR2 are SGHTA and FQGNSA. V was clipped by 2 bases and J by 2 bases, with 6 bases between them. CDR3 in DNA: TGTGCCAGCAGCTTAAAATCGAACTATGGCTACACCTTC. As protein: CASSLKSNYGYTF.

At least ten counts were recorded for this clonotype. This rearrangement joins TRBV6-2 or TRBV6-3 to TRBJ2-1, with D uncertain. Trimming left V 3 bases short and J 5 bases short, with 11 bases between. The germline CDR1 and CDR2 sequences are MNHEY and SVGEGT. This CDR3 region has 14 residues. This chain's CDR3 is CASSYLGGDNEQFF. CDR3 DNA sequence: TGTGCCAGCAGTTATTTGGGCGGTGACAATGAGCAGTTCTTC.

The sample holds many counts of this clonotype. The chain has TRBV7-2 and TRBJ2-3; 7 nucleotides align to TRBD2. V gave up 5 bases and J gave up 0 bases; unmatched junction bases: 26. From germline, CDR1 is SGHTA and CDR2 FQGNSA. This CDR3 has 22 residues. DNA of the CDR3: TGTGCCAGCAGCGGCCTCGGCGGGGGAAGGCCGGGACCTAAGGGGAGCACAGATACGCAGTATTTT. It codes for CASSGLGGGRPGPKGSTDTQYF.

The sample holds many counts of this clonotype. The chain is built from TRBV10-3 and TRBJ2-7; 11 bases align to TRBD2. The CDR3 extends over 16 amino acids. Germline CDR1 reads ENHRY; CDR2 reads SYGVKD. V lost 0 bases and J lost 4; bases outside the gene matches: 5. CDR3 in amino acids: CAISESTTSGSYEQYF. For the CDR3, the DNA is TGTGCCATCAGTGAGTCGACAACTAGCGGGAGTTACGAGCAGTACTTC.

This clonotype was counted a few times. The rearrangement uses TRBV7-3 and TRBJ2-2, with 11 nucleotides matching TRBD2. V lost 5 bases, J lost 4 bases, and 6 bases stayed unmatched. Germline lookup yields CDR1 SGHTA and CDR2 FQGTGA. The CDR3 spans 16 residues. The CDR3 loop is CASSPLAGGGTGELFF. The CDR3 DNA is TGTGCCAGCAGCCCCTTAGCGGGAGGGGGCACCGGGGAGCTGTTTTTT.

This clonotype was seen more than once but under ten times. The V and J genes are TRBV24-1 and TRBJ2-1; tentatively, D is TRBD2 (6 bases). Germline CDR1 reads KGHDR; CDR2 reads SFDVKD. CDR3 length equals 13 residues. The ends were cut back, 7 bases at V and 0 bases at J, with 6 bases in the middle. In nucleotides, the CDR3 is TGTGCCACCAGGGGGGGCTCCTACAATGAGCAGTTCTTC. This codes for CATRGGSYNEQFF.

This clonotype was seen only a few times. The V call is TRBV4-2, the J call TRBJ2-5, with TRBD2 matching over 10 bases. The CDR3 covers 16 residues. Germline CDR1 LGHNA, CDR2 YNFKEQ. V lost 0 bases, J lost 3 bases, and 4 bases stayed unmatched. The CDR3 nucleotides read TGTGCCAGCAGCCAAGACCTAGCGGGAGCAGAAGAGACCCAGTACTTC. Translation gives CASSQDLAGAEETQYF.